Presented here are 8 T cell receptor beta chains from one specimen sequenced in a study of T cells in Graves' hyperthyroidism and ophthalmopathy. Regions amplified from RNA transcripts were the TCR beta CDR3 regions. HTBI primers were used for first-round RT-PCR of the TCR CDR3. TCRdb independently ran MiXCR on the multiplex PCR reads; one entry per CDR3 protein. The repertoire holds 250,000 to 300,000 distinct CDR3 sequences, roughly 13% seen once, with roughly 7.9% in the top ten. The specimen was blood. All receptors derive from a woman between 40 and 55 years old with Graves' hyperthyroidism.

J is TRBJ2-7 and V is TRBV4-2, with D uncertain. The V end was cut by 0 bases, the J end by 0 bases, with 9 bases between. Germline-derived CDR1 and CDR2 are LGHNA and YNFKEQ. The CDR3 is made up of 15 amino acids. CDR3 in amino acids: CASSQDKGHSYEQYF. The CDR3 DNA reads as TGTGCCAGCAGCCAAGATAAGGGTCACTCCTACGAGCAGTACTTC.

The V and J genes are TRBV10-3 and TRBJ1-4; tentatively, D is TRBD1 (5 bases). The CDR3 is made up of 16 amino acids. Trimming pared 11 bases from V and 0 bases from J, leaving 19 bases between. Germline V CDR1 and CDR2: ENHRY, SYGVKD. The CDR3 DNA follows: TGTGCCTCCCGCGAGGGACTCCGCGCAACTAATGAAAAACTGTTTTTT. Protein: CASREGLRATNEKLFF.

This clonotype was detected many times. The V and J genes are TRBV7-8 and TRBJ2-1; TRBD1 matches at 8 bases. Germline CDR1 reads SGHVS; CDR2 reads FQNEAQ. This CDR3 comprises 16 residues. V was clipped by 2 bases and J by 4 bases; unmatched bases: 7. CDR3 coding DNA: TGTGCCAGCAGCTTAAACCAGGGGGCTGGGTACAATGAGCAGTTCTTC. It codes for CASSLNQGAGYNEQFF.

The chain combines TRBV7-9 with TRBJ2-5; no firm D call. Trimming took off 4 bases at V and 6 bases at J, with 12 bases between the two ends. Germline V lookup: CDR1 SEHNR, CDR2 FQNEAQ (reference sequence). The CDR3 consists of 13 residues. The CDR3: CASSYENPKTQYF. CDR3 nucleotides: TGTGCCAGCAGCTATGAAAATCCAAAGACCCAGTACTTC.

This clonotype was seen many times. The chain is built from TRBV12-5 and TRBJ2-3; D perhaps matches TRBD1 (5 bases). CDR3 size: 13 residues. V was shortened by 3 bases and J by 9 bases, with 13 bases between the two germline ends. Germline V CDR1 and CDR2: LGHNT, FRNRAP. CDR3 region: CASGFQGLNTQYF. The CDR3 nucleotides are TGTGCTAGTGGTTTCCAGGGTTTGAACACGCAGTATTTT.

The chain has TRBV29-1 and TRBJ2-6; D is uncertain. Germline V CDR1 and CDR2: SQVTM, ANQGSEA. Trimming cost V 4 bases and J 1 base, with 14 bases left between them. This CDR3 spans 16 amino acids. The DNA for the CDR3 is TGCAGCGTTGTTCCCCTTCTCGAGTCTGGGGCCAACGTCCTGACTTTC. Its protein is CSVVPLLESGANVLTF.

This clonotype was picked up many times. The genes are TRBV5-1 and TRBJ1-4; 7 bases agree with TRBD1. With 4 bases clipped from V and 3 bases from J, the junction kept 3 bases outside the gene matches. Germline loops: CDR1 SGHRS, CDR2 YFSETQ. This CDR3 has 14 amino acids. CDR3 sequence reads: CASSPGTANEKLFF. The CDR3 DNA reads as TGCGCCAGCAGCCCGGGGACAGCTAATGAAAAACTGTTTTTT.

This clonotype occurred many times. This chain uses TRBV11-2 with TRBJ2-5, with D possibly TRBD1 on 6 matching bases. V was cut by 1 base and J by 5 bases, with 14 bases left in between. From germline, CDR1 is SGHAT and CDR2 FQNNGV. The CDR3 contains 15 residues. The CDR3 is CASSLVGAGAETQYF. CDR3 nucleotide sequence: TGTGCCAGCAGCTTAGTTGGGGCAGGGGCGGAGACCCAGTACTTC.